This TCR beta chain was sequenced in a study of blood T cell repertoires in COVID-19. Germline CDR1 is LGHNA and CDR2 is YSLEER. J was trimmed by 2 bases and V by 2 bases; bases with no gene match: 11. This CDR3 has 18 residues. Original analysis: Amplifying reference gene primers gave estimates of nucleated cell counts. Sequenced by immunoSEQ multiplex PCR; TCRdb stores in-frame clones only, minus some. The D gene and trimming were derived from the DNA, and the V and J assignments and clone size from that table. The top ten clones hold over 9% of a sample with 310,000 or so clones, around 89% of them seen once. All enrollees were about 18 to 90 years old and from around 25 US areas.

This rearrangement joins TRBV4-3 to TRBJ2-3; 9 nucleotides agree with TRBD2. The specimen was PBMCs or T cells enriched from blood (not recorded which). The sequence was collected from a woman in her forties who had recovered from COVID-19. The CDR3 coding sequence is TGCGCCAGCAGCCAAAAGAATGGACTAGCGATTTCCACAGATACGCAGTATTTT. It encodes CASSQKNGLAISTDTQYF.